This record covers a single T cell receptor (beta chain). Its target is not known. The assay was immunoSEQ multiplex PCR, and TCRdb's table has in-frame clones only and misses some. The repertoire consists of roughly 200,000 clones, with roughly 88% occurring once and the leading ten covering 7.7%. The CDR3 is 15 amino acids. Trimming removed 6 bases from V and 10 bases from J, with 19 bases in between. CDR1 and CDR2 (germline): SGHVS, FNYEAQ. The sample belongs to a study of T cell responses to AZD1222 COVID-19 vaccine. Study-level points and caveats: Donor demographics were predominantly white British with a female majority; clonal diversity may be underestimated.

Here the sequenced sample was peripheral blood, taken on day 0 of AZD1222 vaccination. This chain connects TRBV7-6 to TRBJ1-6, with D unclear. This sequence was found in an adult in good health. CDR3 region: CASSRKTPGASPLHF. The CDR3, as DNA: TGTGCCAGCAGTCGGAAAACTCCGGGCGCCTCACCCCTCCACTTT.